These T cell receptor beta chains were read from a single sample in a study of blood T cell repertoires in COVID-19. Libraries were prepared by immunoSEQ multiplex PCR; TCRdb keeps only in-frame clonotypes and omits some of them. Among 110,000 to 150,000 clones listed, 84% were seen once. The sample consisted of PBMCs or T cells enriched from blood (not recorded which). The receptors come from a woman younger than 30 who had been exposed to COVID-19. The CDR3 runs from the conserved cysteine through the conserved F or W. Fields, in order: J gene, V gene, CDR3 protein.

J: TRBJ1-2
V: TRBV7-3
CDR3: CASSLRQGANYGYTF

J: TRBJ1-1
V: TRBV5-1
CDR3: CASSPSGLLNTEAFF

J: TRBJ2-1
V: TRBV19
CDR3: CASGGELLNEQFF

J: TRBJ2-2
V: TRBV18
CDR3: CASSPSAGGYTGELFF

J: TRBJ1-4
V: TRBV28
CDR3: CASSQQGSTNEKLFF

J: TRBJ1-1
V: TRBV14
CDR3: CASSQERGTEAFF

J: TRBJ2-1
V: TRBV6-2/TRBV6-3
CDR3: CASSYRSYNEQFF

J: TRBJ1-6
V: TRBV30
CDR3: CALARSGNSPLHF

J: TRBJ1-1
V: TRBV7-9
CDR3: CASSPDTQNTEAFF

J: TRBJ1-4
V: TRBV27
CDR3: CASSFGGINEKLFF

J: TRBJ1-5
V: TRBV28
CDR3: CASRVGGPQHF

J: TRBJ1-2
V: TRBV5-1
CDR3: CASSFTNYGYTF

J: TRBJ2-6
V: TRBV27
CDR3: CASSSRGISGANVLTF

J: TRBJ1-1
V: TRBV7-9
CDR3: CASSHGRGGVPEAFF

J: TRBJ1-2
V: TRBV10-3
CDR3: CAISDRLNYGYTF

J: TRBJ1-1
V: TRBV6-2/TRBV6-3
CDR3: CASSLTGNTEAFF

J: TRBJ1-1
V: TRBV6-1
CDR3: CASSDRNRRAFF

J: TRBJ1-1
V: TRBV7-2
CDR3: CASSLRVVQGSTEAFF

J: TRBJ2-5
V: TRBV5-4
CDR3: CASSLEGLGETQYF

J: TRBJ1-5
V: TRBV28
CDR3: CASSPAGARNQPQHF

J: TRBJ1-5
V: TRBV6-6
CDR3: CASSPLVLGGLENQPQHF

J: TRBJ1-4
V: TRBV6-5
CDR3: CASSGQGAREKLFF

J: TRBJ1-2
V: TRBV30
CDR3: CAWLQTPSGSGYTF

J: TRBJ2-7
V: TRBV6-5
CDR3: CASSRSTGGSYEQYF

J: TRBJ1-1
V: TRBV18
CDR3: CASSLIQGFAEAFF

J: TRBJ2-5
V: TRBV12-3/TRBV12-4
CDR3: CASPGKREETQYF

J: TRBJ2-3
V: TRBV2
CDR3: CASTTRPTDTQYF

J: TRBJ2-7
V: TRBV5-1
CDR3: CASRQGVTGSYEQYF

J: TRBJ2-1
V: TRBV24-1
CDR3: CATSDSGTGAGDEQFF

J: TRBJ2-1
V: TRBV30
CDR3: CAWSVLIRGTEQFF

J: TRBJ2-5
V: TRBV29-1
CDR3: CSVSSGSNGETQYF

J: TRBJ2-2
V: TRBV30
CDR3: CAWSRDRVDGELFF

J: TRBJ2-1
V: TRBV30
CDR3: CAWTLQGLHRFF

J: TRBJ2-5
V: TRBV3-1/TRBV3-2
CDR3: CASSQGPSGQETQYF

J: TRBJ1-2
V: TRBV28
CDR3: CASSLPNTGGGYTF

J: TRBJ1-4
V: TRBV30
CDR3: CAFNRGGGFFATNEKLFF

J: TRBJ2-3
V: TRBV7-2
CDR3: CASTPLLSSGGTDTQYF

J: TRBJ2-5
V: TRBV28
CDR3: CASSPRGTTDQETQYF

J: TRBJ1-5
V: TRBV19
CDR3: CASSLQGENQPQHF

J: TRBJ2-5
V: TRBV29-1
CDR3: CSVELAEAGRETQYF

J: TRBJ2-5
V: TRBV4-1
CDR3: CASSRSTSGRETQYF

J: TRBJ2-1
V: TRBV7-6
CDR3: CASSSDQGLAFSYNEQFF

J: TRBJ1-3
V: TRBV28
CDR3: CASQAEDRAGNTIYF

J: TRBJ2-1
V: TRBV25-1
CDR3: CASSESNWTSGSNEQFF

J: TRBJ2-3
V: TRBV29-1
CDR3: CSVEVAGDTQYF

J: TRBJ2-3
V: TRBV7-3
CDR3: CASSLRDRGDLDTQYF

J: TRBJ2-7
V: TRBV11-3
CDR3: CASSLEGREKQYF

J: TRBJ1-5
V: TRBV7-9
CDR3: CASSLGTGLHQPQHF

J: TRBJ1-1
V: TRBV7-9
CDR3: CASSSLAGVYTEAFF

J: TRBJ1-1
V: TRBV11-2
CDR3: CASSSFGGAGTEAFF

J: TRBJ2-3
V: TRBV5-1
CDR3: CASSRGGQGLGDTQYF

J: TRBJ1-2
V: TRBV30
CDR3: CAWSVGGGYTF

J: TRBJ1-6
V: TRBV5-5
CDR3: CASSLAGGSSYNSPLHF

J: TRBJ2-2
V: TRBV6-2/TRBV6-3
CDR3: CASSLQGATGELFF

J: TRBJ1-1
V: TRBV30
CDR3: CAWSLGSTEAFF